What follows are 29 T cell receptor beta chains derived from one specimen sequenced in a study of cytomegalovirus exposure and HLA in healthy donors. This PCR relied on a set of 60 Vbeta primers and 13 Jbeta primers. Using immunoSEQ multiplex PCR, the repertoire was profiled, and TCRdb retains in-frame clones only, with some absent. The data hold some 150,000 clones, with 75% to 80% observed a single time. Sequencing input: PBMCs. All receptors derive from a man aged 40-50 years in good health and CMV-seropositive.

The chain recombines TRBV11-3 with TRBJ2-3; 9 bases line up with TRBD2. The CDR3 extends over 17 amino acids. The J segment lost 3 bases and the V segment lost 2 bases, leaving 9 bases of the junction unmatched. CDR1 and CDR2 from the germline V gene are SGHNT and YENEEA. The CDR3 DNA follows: TGTGCCAGCAGCTTAATGGCGGGAGGGCCGATTACAGATACGCAGTATTTT. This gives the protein CASSLMAGGPITDTQYF.

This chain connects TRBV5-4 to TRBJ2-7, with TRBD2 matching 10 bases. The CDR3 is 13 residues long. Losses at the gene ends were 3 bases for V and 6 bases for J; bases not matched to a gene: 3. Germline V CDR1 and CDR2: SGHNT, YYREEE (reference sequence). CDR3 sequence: CASSYGTSAEQYF. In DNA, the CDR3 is TGTGCCAGCAGCTACGGGACTAGCGCCGAGCAGTACTTC.

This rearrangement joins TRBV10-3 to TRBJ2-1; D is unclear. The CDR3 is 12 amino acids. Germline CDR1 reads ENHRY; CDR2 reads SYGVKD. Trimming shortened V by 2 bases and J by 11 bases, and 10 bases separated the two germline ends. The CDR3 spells CAISESSPQQFF. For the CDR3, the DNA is TGTGCCATCAGTGAGAGCTCCCCCCAGCAGTTCTTC.

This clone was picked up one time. DNA of the CDR3: TGTGCCAGCAGCCCACTCGGGAACACTGAAGCTTTCTTT. This encodes CASSPLGNTEAFF. The chain uses TRBV9 and TRBJ1-1; the D is unclear. Trimming stripped 4 bases from V and 1 base from J, with 8 bases between. This CDR3 is 13 amino acids long. The germline CDR1 and CDR2 sequences are SGDLS and YYNGEE.

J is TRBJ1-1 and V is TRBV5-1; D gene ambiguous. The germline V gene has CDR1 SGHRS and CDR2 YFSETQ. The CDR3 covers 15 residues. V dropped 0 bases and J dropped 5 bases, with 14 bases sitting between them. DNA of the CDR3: TGCGCCAGCAGCTTGGACAGTGTAAGGTGGACTGAAGCTTTCTTT. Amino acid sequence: CASSLDSVRWTEAFF.

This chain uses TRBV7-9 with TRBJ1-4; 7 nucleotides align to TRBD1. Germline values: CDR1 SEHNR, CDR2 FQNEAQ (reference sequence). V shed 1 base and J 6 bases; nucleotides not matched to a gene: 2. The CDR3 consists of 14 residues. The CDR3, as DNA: TGTGCCAGCAGCTTAGTTCAGGGGGATGAAAAACTGTTTTTT. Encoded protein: CASSLVQGDEKLFF. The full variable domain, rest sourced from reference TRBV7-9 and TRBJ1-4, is DTGVSQNPRHKITKRGQNVTFRCDPISEHNRLYWYRQTLGQGPEFLTYFQNEAQLEKSRLLSDRFSAERPKGSFSTLEIQRTEQGDSAMYLCASSLVQGDEKLFFGSGTQLSVL.

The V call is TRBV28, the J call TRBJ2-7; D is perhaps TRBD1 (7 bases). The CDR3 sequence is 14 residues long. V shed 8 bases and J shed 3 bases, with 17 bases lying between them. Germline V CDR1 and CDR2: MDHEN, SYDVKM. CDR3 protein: CASSEGAKVYEQYF. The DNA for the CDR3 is TGTGCCAGCTCGGAGGGGGCGAAGGTCTACGAGCAGTACTTC.

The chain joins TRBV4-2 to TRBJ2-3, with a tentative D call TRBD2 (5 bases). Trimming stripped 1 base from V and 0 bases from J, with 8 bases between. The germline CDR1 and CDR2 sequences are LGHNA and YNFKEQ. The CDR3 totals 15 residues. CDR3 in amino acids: CASSQASYSTDTQYF. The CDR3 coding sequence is TGTGCCAGCAGCCAAGCTAGCTACAGCACAGATACGCAGTATTTT.

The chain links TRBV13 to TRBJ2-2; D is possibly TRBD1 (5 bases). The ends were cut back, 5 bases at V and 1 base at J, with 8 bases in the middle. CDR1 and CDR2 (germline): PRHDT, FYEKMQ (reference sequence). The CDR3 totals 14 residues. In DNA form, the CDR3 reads TGTGCCAGCAGCCTCGACAGGAACACCGGGGAGCTGTTTTTT. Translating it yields CASSLDRNTGELFF.

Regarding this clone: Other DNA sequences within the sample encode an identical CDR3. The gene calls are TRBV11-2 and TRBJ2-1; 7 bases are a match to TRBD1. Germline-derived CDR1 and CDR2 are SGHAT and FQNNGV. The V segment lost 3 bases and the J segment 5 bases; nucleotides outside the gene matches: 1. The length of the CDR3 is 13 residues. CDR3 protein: CASSLGQNNEQFF. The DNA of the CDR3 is TGTGCCAGCAGCTTGGGACAGAACAATGAGCAGTTCTTC.

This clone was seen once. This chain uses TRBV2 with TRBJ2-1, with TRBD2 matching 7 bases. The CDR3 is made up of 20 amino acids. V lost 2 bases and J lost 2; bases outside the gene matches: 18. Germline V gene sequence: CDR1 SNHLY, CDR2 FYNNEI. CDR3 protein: CASSESGWLAAGLTYNEQFF. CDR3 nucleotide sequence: TGTGCCAGCAGTGAAAGCGGTTGGCTAGCGGCGGGACTCACCTACAATGAGCAGTTCTTC.

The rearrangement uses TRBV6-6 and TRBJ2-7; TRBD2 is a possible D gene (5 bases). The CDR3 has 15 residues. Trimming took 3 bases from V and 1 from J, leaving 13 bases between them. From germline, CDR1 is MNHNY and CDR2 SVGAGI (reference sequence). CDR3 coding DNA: TGTGCCAGCAGTTATGAGACCTGGAGGTCCTACGAGCAGTACTTC. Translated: CASSYETWRSYEQYF.

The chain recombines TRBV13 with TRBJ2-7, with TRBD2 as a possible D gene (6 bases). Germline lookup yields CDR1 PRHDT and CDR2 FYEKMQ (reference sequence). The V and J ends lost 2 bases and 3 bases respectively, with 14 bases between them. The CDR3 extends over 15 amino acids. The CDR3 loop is CASSLRAGSVYEQYF. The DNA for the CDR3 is TGTGCCAGCAGCTTAAGGGCGGGATCGGTCTACGAGCAGTACTTC. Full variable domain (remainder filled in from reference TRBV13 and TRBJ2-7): AAGVIQSPRHLIKEKRETATLKCYPIPRHDTVYWYQQGPGQDPQFLISFYEKMQSDKGSIPDRFSAQQFSDYHSELNMSSLELGDSALYFCASSLRAGSVYEQYFGPGTRLTVT.

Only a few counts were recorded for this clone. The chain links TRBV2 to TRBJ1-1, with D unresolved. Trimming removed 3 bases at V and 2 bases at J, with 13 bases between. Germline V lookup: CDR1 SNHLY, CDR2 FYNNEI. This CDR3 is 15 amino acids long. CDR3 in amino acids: CASSERGLGNTEAFF. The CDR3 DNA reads TGTGCCAGCAGTGAGAGAGGGCTCGGAAACACTGAAGCTTTCTTT.

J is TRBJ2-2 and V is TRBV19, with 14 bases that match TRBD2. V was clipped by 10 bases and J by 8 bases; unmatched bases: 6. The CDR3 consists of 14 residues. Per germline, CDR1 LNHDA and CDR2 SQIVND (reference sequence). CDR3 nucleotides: TGTGCCACGGGACTAGCGGGAGAGTGGGGGGAGCTGTTTTTT. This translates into CATGLAGEWGELFF. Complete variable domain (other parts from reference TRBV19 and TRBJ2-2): DGGITQSPKYLFRKEGQNVTLSCEQNLNHDAMYWYRQDPGQGLRLIYYSQIVNDFQKGDIAEGYSVSREKKESFPLTVTSAQKNPTAFYLCATGLAGEWGELFFGEGSRLTVL.

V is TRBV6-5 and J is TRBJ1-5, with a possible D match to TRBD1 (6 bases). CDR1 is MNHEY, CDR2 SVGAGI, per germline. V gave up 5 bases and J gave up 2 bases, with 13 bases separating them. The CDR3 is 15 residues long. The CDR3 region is CASSPRGNGNQPQHF. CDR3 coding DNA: TGTGCCAGCAGTCCCAGGGGTAATGGCAATCAGCCCCAGCATTTT.

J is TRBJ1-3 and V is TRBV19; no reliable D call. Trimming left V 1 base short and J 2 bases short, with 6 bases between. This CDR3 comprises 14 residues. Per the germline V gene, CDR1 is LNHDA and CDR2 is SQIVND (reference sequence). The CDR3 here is CASSIGTAGNTIYF. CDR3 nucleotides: TGTGCCAGTAGTATAGGAACGGCTGGAAACACCATATATTTT.

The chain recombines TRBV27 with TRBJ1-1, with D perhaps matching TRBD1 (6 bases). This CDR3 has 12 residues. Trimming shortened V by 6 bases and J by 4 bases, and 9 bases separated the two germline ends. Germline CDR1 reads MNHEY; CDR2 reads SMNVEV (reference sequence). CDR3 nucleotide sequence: TGTGCCAGCAGCCCCAGGGGCACTGAAGCTTTCTTT. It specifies CASSPRGTEAFF.

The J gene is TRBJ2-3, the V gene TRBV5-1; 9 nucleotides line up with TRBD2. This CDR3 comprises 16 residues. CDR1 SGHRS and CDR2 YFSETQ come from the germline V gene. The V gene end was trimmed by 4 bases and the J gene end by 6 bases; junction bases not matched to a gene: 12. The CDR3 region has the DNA TGCGCCAGCAGCCCGGAGGTAGCGGGAGTGATGGATACGCAGTATTTT. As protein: CASSPEVAGVMDTQYF.

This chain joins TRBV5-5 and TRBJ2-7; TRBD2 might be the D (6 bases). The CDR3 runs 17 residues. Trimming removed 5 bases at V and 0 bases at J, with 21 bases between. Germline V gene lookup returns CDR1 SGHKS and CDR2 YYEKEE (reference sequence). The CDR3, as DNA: TGTGCCAGCAGTCGCCCCTCGGAGCGGGCGATCTCCTACGAGCAGTACTTC. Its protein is CASSRPSERAISYEQYF. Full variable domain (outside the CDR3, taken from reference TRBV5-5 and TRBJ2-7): DAGVTQSPTHLIKTRGQQVTLRCSPISGHKSVSWYQQVLGQGPQFIFQYYEKEERGRGNFPDRFSARQFPNYSSELNVNALLLGDSALYLCASSRPSERAISYEQYFGPGTRLTVT.

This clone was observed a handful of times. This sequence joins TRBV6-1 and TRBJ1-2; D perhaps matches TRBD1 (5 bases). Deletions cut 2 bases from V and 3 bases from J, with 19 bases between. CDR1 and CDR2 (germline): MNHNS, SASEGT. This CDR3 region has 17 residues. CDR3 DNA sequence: TGTGCCAGCAGTGAATGTTCTCAGGGAGGTGAGTACTATGGCTACACCTTC. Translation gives CASSECSQGGEYYGYTF.

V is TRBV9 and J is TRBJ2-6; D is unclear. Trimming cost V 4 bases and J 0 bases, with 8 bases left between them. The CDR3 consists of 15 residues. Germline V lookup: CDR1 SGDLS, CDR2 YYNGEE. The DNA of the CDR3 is TGTGCCAGCAGCCCCGCGAGCTCTGGGGCCAACGTCCTGACTTTC. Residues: CASSPASSGANVLTF.

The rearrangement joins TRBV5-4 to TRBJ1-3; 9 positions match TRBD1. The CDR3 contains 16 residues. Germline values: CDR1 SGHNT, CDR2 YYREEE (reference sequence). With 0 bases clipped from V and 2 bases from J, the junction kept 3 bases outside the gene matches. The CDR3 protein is CASSLAGTGPGNTIYF. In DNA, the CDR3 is TGTGCCAGCAGCTTGGCGGGGACAGGGCCTGGAAACACCATATATTTT.

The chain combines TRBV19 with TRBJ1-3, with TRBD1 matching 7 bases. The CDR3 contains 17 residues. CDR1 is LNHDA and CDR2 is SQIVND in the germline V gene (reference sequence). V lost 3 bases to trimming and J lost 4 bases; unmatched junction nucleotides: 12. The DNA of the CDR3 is TGTGCCAGTAGTATCCGACCAGAAGGGGGCTACGGAAACACCATATATTTT. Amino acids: CASSIRPEGGYGNTIYF.

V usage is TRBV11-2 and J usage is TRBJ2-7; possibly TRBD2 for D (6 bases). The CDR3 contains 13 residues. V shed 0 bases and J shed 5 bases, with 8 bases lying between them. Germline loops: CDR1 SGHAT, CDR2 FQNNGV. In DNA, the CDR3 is TGTGCCAGCAGCTTAGACCGGGGGAACGAGCAGTACTTC. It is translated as CASSLDRGNEQYF.

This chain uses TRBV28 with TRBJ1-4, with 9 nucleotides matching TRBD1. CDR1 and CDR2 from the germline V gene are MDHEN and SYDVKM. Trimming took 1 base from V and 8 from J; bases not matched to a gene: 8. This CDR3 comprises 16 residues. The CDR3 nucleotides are TGTGCCAGCAGTTTATTACAGGGGGCGTCTTCCGAAAAACTGTTTTTT. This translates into CASSLLQGASSEKLFF.

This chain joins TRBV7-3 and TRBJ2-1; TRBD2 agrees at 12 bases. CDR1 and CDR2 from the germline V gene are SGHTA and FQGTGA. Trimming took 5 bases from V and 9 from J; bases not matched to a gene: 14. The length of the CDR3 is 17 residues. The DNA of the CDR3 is TGTGCCAGCAGCCCATCGACTAGCGGGAGCCTGGGTGGTGAGCAGTTCTTC. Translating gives CASSPSTSGSLGGEQFF.

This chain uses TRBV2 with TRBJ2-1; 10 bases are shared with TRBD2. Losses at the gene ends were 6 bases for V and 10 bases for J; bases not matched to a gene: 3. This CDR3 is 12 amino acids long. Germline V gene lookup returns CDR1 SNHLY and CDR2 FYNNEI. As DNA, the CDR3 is TGTGCCAGCAGGACTAGCGGGTTGGAGCAGTTCTTC. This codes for CASRTSGLEQFF. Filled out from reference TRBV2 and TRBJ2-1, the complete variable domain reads EPEVTQTPSHQVTQMGQEVILRCVPISNHLYFYWYRQILGQKVEFLVSFYNNEISEKSEIFDDQFSVERPDGSNFTLKIRSTKLEDSAMYFCASRTSGLEQFFGPGTRLTVL.

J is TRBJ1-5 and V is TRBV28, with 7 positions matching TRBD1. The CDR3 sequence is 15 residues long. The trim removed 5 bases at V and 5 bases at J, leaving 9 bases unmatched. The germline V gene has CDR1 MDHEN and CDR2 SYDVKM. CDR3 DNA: TGTGCCAGCAGTCCCTACGGACAGGTACATCAGCCCCAGCATTTT. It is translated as CASSPYGQVHQPQHF.